These 26 T cell receptor beta chains were sequenced from one sample in a study of cytomegalovirus exposure and HLA in healthy donors. The assay was immunoSEQ multiplex PCR, and TCRdb's table has in-frame clones only and misses some. This table holds more than 120,000 clones, around 87% found once. The sample comprised PBMCs. These receptors all come from a man aged 18 to 29 in good health and CMV-seropositive.

The chain carries TRBV6-6 and TRBJ2-7; TRBD2 is a possible D gene (7 bases). Per germline, CDR1 MNHNY and CDR2 SVGAGI (reference sequence). The V end lost 0 bases, the J end lost 4 bases, and 13 bases lay between the germline ends. This CDR3 contains 15 residues. The chain's CDR3 is CASSYSGGLIYEQYF. For the CDR3, the DNA is TGTGCCAGCAGTTACTCGGGGGGGCTTATATACGAGCAGTACTTC.

The chain uses TRBV2 and TRBJ1-1, with D possibly matching TRBD1 (5 bases). The CDR3 consists of 13 residues. The germline V gene has CDR1 SNHLY and CDR2 FYNNEI. The ends were cut back, 4 bases at V and 4 bases at J, with 10 bases in the middle. Here the CDR3 DNA reads TGTGCCAGCAGTGTGGGGAGGGGCACTGAAGCTTTCTTT. Translating it yields CASSVGRGTEAFF.

V is TRBV11-3 and J is TRBJ2-7; 12 nucleotides align to TRBD2. Losses at the gene ends were 5 bases for V and 1 base for J; bases not matched to a gene: 3. The germline gives CDR1 SGHNT, CDR2 YENEEA. The CDR3 runs 15 residues. CDR3 DNA: TGTGCCAGCAGCATTGGACTAGCGGGATCCTACGAGCAGTACTTC. Translated: CASSIGLAGSYEQYF.

The V call is TRBV5-6, the J call TRBJ2-7; 8 bases are shared with TRBD2. The CDR3 extends over 13 amino acids. Germline CDR1 SGHDT, CDR2 YYEEEE. The junction had 7 bases not matched to a gene; V was cut back by 5 bases and J by 6 bases. As DNA, the CDR3 is TGTGCCAGCAGTAATGGACTAGCTCGCGAGCAGTACTTC. It encodes CASSNGLAREQYF.

The V gene is TRBV7-9, the J gene TRBJ1-1, with 7 bases matching TRBD1. Germline CDR1 is SEHNR and CDR2 is FQNEAQ (reference sequence). J was trimmed by 6 bases and V by 5 bases; bases with no gene match: 6. This CDR3 is 13 amino acids long. This CDR3 reads CASSPQDRAEAFF. CDR3 coding DNA: TGTGCCAGCAGCCCACAAGACAGGGCTGAAGCTTTCTTT. The whole variable domain, remainder taken from reference TRBV7-9 and TRBJ1-1, is DTGVSQNPRHKITKRGQNVTFRCDPISEHNRLYWYRQTLGQGPEFLTYFQNEAQLEKSRLLSDRFSAERPKGSFSTLEIQRTEQGDSAMYLCASSPQDRAEAFFGQGTRLTVV.

V is TRBV27 and J is TRBJ1-5, with 7 nucleotides matching TRBD1. The V gene end was trimmed by 0 bases and the J gene end by 0 bases; junction bases not matched to a gene: 2. Germline CDR1 and CDR2: MNHEY and SMNVEV (reference sequence). The CDR3 is made up of 16 amino acids. In DNA, the CDR3 is TGTGCCAGCAGTTTATCCGGGACAGTTAGCAATCAGCCCCAGCATTTT. Its protein is CASSLSGTVSNQPQHF.

The table lists this clone with a few counts. The chain carries TRBV5-1 and TRBJ1-3; the D is unclear. V lost 6 bases to trimming and J lost 1 base, with 11 bases between them. Germline V CDR1 and CDR2: SGHRS, YFSETQ. This CDR3 is 14 amino acids long. The CDR3 sequence: CASTEHPSGNTIYF. The CDR3 DNA reads TGCGCCAGCACCGAACACCCATCTGGAAACACCATATATTTT.

The rearrangement uses TRBV6-1 and TRBJ1-2; 7 positions match TRBD1. Unmatched junction bases numbered 11, after V lost 3 bases and J lost 10 bases. This CDR3 has 14 amino acids. Looked up from germline, CDR1 is MNHNS and CDR2 is SASEGT. DNA for the CDR3: TGTGCCAGCAGTGAGATCGGACAGGCACCTCACTACACCTTC. This codes for CASSEIGQAPHYTF.

The rearrangement uses TRBV7-6 and TRBJ2-7, with D tentatively TRBD2 (6 bases). Germline V gene data show CDR1 as SGHVS and CDR2 as FNYEAQ. With 4 bases removed from V and 2 bases from J, the gap between germline ends came to 18 bases. CDR3 length: 16 residues. CDR3 in amino acids: CASSSPAGTSPYEQYF. In DNA form, the CDR3 reads TGTGCCAGCAGCTCACCGGCCGGGACTTCCCCCTACGAGCAGTACTTC.

The CDR3 reads CASSEETGGQPQHF. The CDR3 DNA follows: TGTGCCAGCAGTGAGGAGACGGGGGGTCAGCCCCAGCATTTT. This chain joins TRBV6-4 and TRBJ1-5; tentatively, D is TRBD1 (5 bases). This CDR3 spans 14 amino acids. Deletions cut 3 bases from V and 6 bases from J, with 12 bases between. Germline-derived CDR1 and CDR2 are MRHNA and SNTAGT.

CDR3 sequence reads: CASSERRGNTEAFF. Written as DNA, the CDR3 is TGTGCCAGCAGTGAGAGGAGGGGGAACACTGAAGCTTTCTTT. This sequence joins TRBV2 and TRBJ1-1; TRBD1 might be the D (5 bases). V gave up 3 bases and J gave up 1 base, with 9 bases separating them. Germline CDR1 reads SNHLY; CDR2 reads FYNNEI. The CDR3 runs 14 residues.

This clone has ten or more counts. The rearrangement uses TRBV2 and TRBJ1-2, with TRBD1 as a possible D gene (6 bases). This CDR3 region has 13 residues. V lost 8 bases to trimming and J lost 1 base, with 11 bases between them. The germline gives CDR1 SNHLY, CDR2 FYNNEI. The CDR3 sequence: CASRPDSNYGYTF. The DNA for the CDR3 is TGTGCCAGCCGCCCGGACAGTAACTATGGCTACACCTTC.

The chain couples TRBV5-1 to TRBJ1-4; no clear D. The V gene lost 2 bases and the J gene lost 2 bases, with 13 bases spanning the gap. The CDR3 is 16 residues long. Germline CDR1 SGHRS, CDR2 YFSETQ. In DNA, the CDR3 is TGCGCCAGCAGCTTTGGGCCAGAAACGACTAATGAAAAACTGTTTTTT. It is translated as CASSFGPETTNEKLFF.

V usage is TRBV19 and J usage is TRBJ1-5; D remains unclear. The CDR3 contains 13 residues. Trimming took off 5 bases at V and 3 bases at J, with 8 bases between the two ends. Germline V CDR1 and CDR2: LNHDA, SQIVND (reference sequence). As DNA, the CDR3 is TGTGCCAGTAGTCAGACTATCAATCAGCCCCAGCATTTT. Residues: CASSQTINQPQHF. Full variable domain (outside the CDR3, taken from reference TRBV19 and TRBJ1-5): DGGITQSPKYLFRKEGQNVTLSCEQNLNHDAMYWYRQDPGQGLRLIYYSQIVNDFQKGDIAEGYSVSREKKESFPLTVTSAQKNPTAFYLCASSQTINQPQHFGDGTRLSIL.

V usage is TRBV6-5 and J usage is TRBJ2-7; D is perhaps TRBD2 (6 bases). The CDR3 is 14 amino acids. Trimming pared 6 bases from V and 3 bases from J, leaving 15 bases between. Germline V gene sequence: CDR1 MNHEY, CDR2 SVGAGI. CDR3 amino acids: CASSPGLLSYEQYF. DNA for the CDR3: TGTGCCAGCAGCCCCGGACTATTAAGCTACGAGCAGTACTTC.

The genes are TRBV10-3 and TRBJ1-1, with D hard to call. Trimming removed 10 bases at V and 0 bases at J, with 12 bases between. The germline V gene encodes CDR1 ENHRY and CDR2 SYGVKD. The CDR3 totals 13 residues. The CDR3 region has the DNA TGTGCCACCAATGCCGGGTTGAACACTGAAGCTTTCTTT. This translates into CATNAGLNTEAFF.

This clone was picked up one time. In nucleotides, the CDR3 is TGTGCCAGCAGCGTAGATTCGGGACTAGCGGACAAGTCCCAAGAGACCCAGTACTTC. Translated, it gives CASSVDSGLADKSQETQYF. The J gene is TRBJ2-5, the V gene TRBV9; TRBD2 matches 11 bases. Trimming removed 0 bases from V and 1 base from J; junction bases left unmatched: 11. CDR3 size: 19 residues. Per the germline V gene, CDR1 is SGDLS and CDR2 is YYNGEE.

This clone was recorded only once. Other DNA sequences within the sample encode an identical CDR3. The rearrangement joins TRBV15 to TRBJ2-7, with D possibly being TRBD1 (5 bases). The CDR3 runs 13 residues. Germline CDR1 and CDR2: LNHNV and YYDKDF (reference sequence). Trimming took off 0 bases at V and 5 bases at J, with 8 bases between the two ends. The CDR3 DNA reads TGTGCCACCAGCAGAGATAGGGGCCACGAGCAGTACTTC. This gives the protein CATSRDRGHEQYF.

V usage is TRBV7-2 and J usage is TRBJ2-3, with 7 nucleotides matching TRBD2. V lost 5 bases to trimming and J lost 10 bases; unmatched junction nucleotides: 15. This CDR3 has 15 residues. Germline lookup yields CDR1 SGHTA and CDR2 FQGNSA. This CDR3 is CASSLFGGGIESQYF. For the CDR3, the DNA is TGTGCCAGCAGCCTGTTTGGGGGGGGAATCGAGTCGCAGTATTTT.

This clone was observed a handful of times. V usage is TRBV6-5 and J usage is TRBJ1-5; weak D call: TRBD1 (6 bases). V gave up 6 bases and J gave up 6 bases, with 12 bases separating them. Germline V gene data show CDR1 as MNHEY and CDR2 as SVGAGI. The CDR3 spans 13 residues. CDR3 loop: CASSLTGSQPQHF. The CDR3 DNA reads as TGTGCCAGCAGCCTGACAGGCAGTCAGCCCCAGCATTTT.

The chain is built from TRBV18 and TRBJ2-7, with a weak D call TRBD1 (5 bases). V was cut by 5 bases and J by 3 bases, with 11 bases left in between. The germline gives CDR1 KGHSH, CDR2 LQKENI. There are 13 residues in the CDR3. CDR3 in DNA: TGTGCCAGCTCAACGTCACAGGTCTACGAGCAGTACTTC. Its protein is CASSTSQVYEQYF.

This clone was found once. The rearrangement joins TRBV6-5 to TRBJ2-7; D not certain. Germline assignment: CDR1 MNHEY and CDR2 SVGAGI. CDR3 length: 14 residues. The V gene lost 0 bases and the J gene lost 3 bases, with 9 bases spanning the gap. CDR3 sequence reads: CASSYSAELYEQYF. The CDR3 bases are TGTGCCAGCAGTTACTCCGCGGAACTCTACGAGCAGTACTTC.

The V gene is TRBV2, the J gene TRBJ1-2; a weak D match, TRBD1 (5 bases). This CDR3 region has 13 residues. Germline values: CDR1 SNHLY, CDR2 FYNNEI. The V and J ends lost 6 bases and 6 bases respectively, with 14 bases between them. CDR3 nucleotide sequence: TGTGCCAGCAGCCCCACGGGGGGGAATGGCTACACCTTC. Translation: CASSPTGGNGYTF. The whole variable domain, filled in from reference TRBV2 and TRBJ1-2, reads EPEVTQTPSHQVTQMGQEVILRCVPISNHLYFYWYRQILGQKVEFLVSFYNNEISEKSEIFDDQFSVERPDGSNFTLKIRSTKLEDSAMYFCASSPTGGNGYTFGSGTRLTVV.

The rearrangement joins TRBV30 to TRBJ1-3; D gene ambiguous. The germline gives CDR1 GTSNPN, CDR2 SVGIG (reference sequence). This CDR3 has 12 amino acids. Trimming removed 5 bases at V and 1 base at J, with 6 bases between. The CDR3 spells CAWGFSGNTIYF. CDR3 nucleotides: TGTGCCTGGGGCTTTTCTGGAAACACCATATATTTT.

The chain joins TRBV5-5 to TRBJ1-2; possible D gene TRBD1, 6 bases. The length of the CDR3 is 15 residues. V lost 4 bases and J lost 4, with 17 bases in between. CDR1 SGHKS and CDR2 YYEKEE come from the germline V gene (reference sequence). CDR3 protein: CASSQTTGAVYGYTF. CDR3 nucleotide sequence: TGTGCCAGCAGCCAAACGACAGGTGCTGTCTATGGCTACACCTTC.

The chain is built from TRBV4-1 and TRBJ1-1; D gene unclear. CDR3 length: 13 amino acids. CDR1 is MGHRA and CDR2 is YSYEKL in the germline V gene. Trimming stripped 0 bases from V and 5 bases from J, with 7 bases between. CDR3 DNA sequence: TGCGCCAGCAGCCAAGATAGTTTAACTGAAGCTTTCTTT. Protein sequence: CASSQDSLTEAFF.